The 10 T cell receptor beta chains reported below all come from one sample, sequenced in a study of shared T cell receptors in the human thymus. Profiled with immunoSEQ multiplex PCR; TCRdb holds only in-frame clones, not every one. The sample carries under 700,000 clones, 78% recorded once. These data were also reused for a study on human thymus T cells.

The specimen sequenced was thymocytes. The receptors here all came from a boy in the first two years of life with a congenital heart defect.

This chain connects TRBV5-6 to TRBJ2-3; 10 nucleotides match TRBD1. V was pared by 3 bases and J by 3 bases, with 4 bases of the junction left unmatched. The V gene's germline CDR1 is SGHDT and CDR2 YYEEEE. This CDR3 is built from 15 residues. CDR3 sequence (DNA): TGTGCCAGCAGCTCGCCGGGACAGGGGACAGATACGCAGTATTTT. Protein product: CASSSPGQGTDTQYF.

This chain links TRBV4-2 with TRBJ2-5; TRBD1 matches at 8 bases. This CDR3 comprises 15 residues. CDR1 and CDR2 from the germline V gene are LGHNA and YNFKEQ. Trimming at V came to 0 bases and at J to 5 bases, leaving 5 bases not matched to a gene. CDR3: CASSQEAGQGETQYF. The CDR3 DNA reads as TGTGCCAGCAGCCAAGAAGCCGGACAGGGTGAGACCCAGTACTTC.

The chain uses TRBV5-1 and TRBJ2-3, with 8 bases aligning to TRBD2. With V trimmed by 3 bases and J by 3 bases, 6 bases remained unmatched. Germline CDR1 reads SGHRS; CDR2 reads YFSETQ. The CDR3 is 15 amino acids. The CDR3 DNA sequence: TGCGCCAGCAGCTCAGGACTAGCCAGGACAGATACGCAGTATTTT. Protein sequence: CASSSGLARTDTQYF.

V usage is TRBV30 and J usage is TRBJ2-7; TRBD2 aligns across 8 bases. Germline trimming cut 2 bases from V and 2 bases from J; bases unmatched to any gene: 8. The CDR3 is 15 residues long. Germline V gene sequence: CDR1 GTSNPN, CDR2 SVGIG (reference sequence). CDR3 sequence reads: CAWSSYPRGAYEQYF. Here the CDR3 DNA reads TGTGCCTGGAGTAGTTATCCGCGGGGGGCCTACGAGCAGTACTTC.

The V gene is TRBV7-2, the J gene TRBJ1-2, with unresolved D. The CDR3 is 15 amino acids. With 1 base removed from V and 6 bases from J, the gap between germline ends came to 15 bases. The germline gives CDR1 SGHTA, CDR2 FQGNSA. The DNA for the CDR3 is TGTGCCAGCAGCTTAGTCCCCCTAAGGGAGAATGGCTACACCTTC. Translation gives CASSLVPLRENGYTF.

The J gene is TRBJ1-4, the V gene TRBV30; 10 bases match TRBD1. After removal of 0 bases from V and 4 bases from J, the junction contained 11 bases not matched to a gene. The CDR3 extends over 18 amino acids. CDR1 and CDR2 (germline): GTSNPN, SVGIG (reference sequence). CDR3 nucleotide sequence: TGTGCCTGGAGTGTACGACAGGGGGCGAAGAGGAATAATGAAAAACTGTTTTTT. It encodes CAWSVRQGAKRNNEKLFF.

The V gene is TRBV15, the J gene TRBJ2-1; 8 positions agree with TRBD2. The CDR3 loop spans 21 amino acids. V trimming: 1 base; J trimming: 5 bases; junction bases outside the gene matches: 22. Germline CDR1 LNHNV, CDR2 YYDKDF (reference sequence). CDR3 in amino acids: CATSRVSPWLAGERPHNEQFF. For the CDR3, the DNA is TGTGCCACCAGCAGAGTATCACCTTGGCTAGCGGGCGAGCGCCCTCACAATGAGCAGTTCTTC.

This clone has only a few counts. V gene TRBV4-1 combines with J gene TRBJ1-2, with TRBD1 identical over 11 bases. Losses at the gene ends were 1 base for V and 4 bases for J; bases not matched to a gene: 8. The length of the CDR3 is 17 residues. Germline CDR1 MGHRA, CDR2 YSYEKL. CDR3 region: CASSQGLRTGGVYGYTF. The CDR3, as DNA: TGCGCCAGCAGCCAAGGCCTAAGGACAGGGGGCGTCTATGGCTACACCTTC.

CDR3 DNA sequence: TGTGCCTGGAGGCTACAGGGGGCCCAAAACTACGAGCAGTACTTC. This sequence encodes CAWRLQGAQNYEQYF. The chain is built from TRBV30 and TRBJ2-7, with TRBD1 identical over 9 bases. The CDR3 covers 15 residues. The germline V gene encodes CDR1 GTSNPN and CDR2 SVGIG (reference sequence). V trimming: 3 bases; J trimming: 3 bases; junction bases outside the gene matches: 9.

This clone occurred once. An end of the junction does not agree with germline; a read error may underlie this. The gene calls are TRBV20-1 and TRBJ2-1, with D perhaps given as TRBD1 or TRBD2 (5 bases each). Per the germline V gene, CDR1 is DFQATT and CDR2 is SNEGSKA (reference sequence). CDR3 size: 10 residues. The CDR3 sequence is CSARGAGQFF. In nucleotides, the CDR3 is TGCAGTGCCAGAGGGGCGGGTCAGTTCTTC.